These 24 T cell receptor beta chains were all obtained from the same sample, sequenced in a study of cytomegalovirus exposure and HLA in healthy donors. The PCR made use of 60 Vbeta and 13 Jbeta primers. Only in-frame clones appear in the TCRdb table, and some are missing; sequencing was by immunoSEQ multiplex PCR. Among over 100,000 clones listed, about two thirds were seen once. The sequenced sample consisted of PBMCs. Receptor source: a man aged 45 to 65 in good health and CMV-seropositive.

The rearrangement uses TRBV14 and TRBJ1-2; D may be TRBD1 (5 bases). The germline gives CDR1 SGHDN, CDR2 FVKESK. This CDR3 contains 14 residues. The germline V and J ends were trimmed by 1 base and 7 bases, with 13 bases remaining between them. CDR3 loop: CASSQVTATTGYTF. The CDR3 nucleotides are TGTGCCAGCAGCCAAGTGACAGCCACTACTGGCTACACCTTC.

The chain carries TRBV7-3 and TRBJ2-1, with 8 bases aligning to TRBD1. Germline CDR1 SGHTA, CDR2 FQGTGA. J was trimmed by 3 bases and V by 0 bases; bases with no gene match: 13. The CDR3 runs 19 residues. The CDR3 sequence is CASSLTDRRGRFSYNEQFF. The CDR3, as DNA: TGTGCCAGCAGCTTAACGGATCGCAGGGGGCGTTTCAGCTACAATGAGCAGTTCTTC.

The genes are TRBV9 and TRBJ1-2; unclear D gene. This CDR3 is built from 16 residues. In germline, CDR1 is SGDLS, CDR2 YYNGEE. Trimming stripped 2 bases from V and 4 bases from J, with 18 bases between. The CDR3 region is CASSVDVHPASYGYTF. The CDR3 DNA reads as TGTGCCAGCAGCGTCGATGTACATCCCGCTTCCTATGGCTACACCTTC.

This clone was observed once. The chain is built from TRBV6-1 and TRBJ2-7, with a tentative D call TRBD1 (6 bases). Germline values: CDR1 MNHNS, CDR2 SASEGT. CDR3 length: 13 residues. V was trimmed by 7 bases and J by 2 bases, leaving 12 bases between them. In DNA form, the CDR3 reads TGTGCCAGCATCTCCGGACAGACCTACGAGCAGTACTTC. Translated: CASISGQTYEQYF.

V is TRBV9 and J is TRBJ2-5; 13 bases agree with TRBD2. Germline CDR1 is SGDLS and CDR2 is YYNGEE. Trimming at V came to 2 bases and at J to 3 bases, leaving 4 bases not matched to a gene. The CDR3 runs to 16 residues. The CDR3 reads CASSVRGTSGKETQYF. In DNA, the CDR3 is TGTGCCAGCAGCGTCCGAGGGACTAGCGGGAAAGAGACCCAGTACTTC. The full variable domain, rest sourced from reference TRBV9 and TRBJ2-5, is DSGVTQTPKHLITATGQRVTLRCSPRSGDLSVYWYQQSLDQGLQFLIQYYNGEERAKGNILERFSAQQFPDLHSELNLSSLELGDSALYFCASSVRGTSGKETQYFGPGTRLLVL.

CDR3 residues: CASSFSGRETQYF. CDR3 DNA sequence: TGTGCCAGCAGCTTCAGTGGGAGGGAGACCCAGTACTTC. The V gene is TRBV5-6, the J gene TRBJ2-5; D perhaps matches TRBD2 (6 bases). Trimming removed 2 bases at V and 5 bases at J, with 10 bases between. The CDR3 runs to 13 residues. Germline values: CDR1 SGHDT, CDR2 YYEEEE.

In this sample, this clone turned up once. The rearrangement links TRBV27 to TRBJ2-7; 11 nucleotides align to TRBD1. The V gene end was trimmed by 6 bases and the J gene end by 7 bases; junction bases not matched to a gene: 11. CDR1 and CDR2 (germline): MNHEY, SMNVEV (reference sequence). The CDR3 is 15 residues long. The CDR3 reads CASSPVGQGVVEQYF. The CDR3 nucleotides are TGTGCCAGCAGCCCCGTGGGACAGGGGGTAGTAGAGCAGTACTTC.

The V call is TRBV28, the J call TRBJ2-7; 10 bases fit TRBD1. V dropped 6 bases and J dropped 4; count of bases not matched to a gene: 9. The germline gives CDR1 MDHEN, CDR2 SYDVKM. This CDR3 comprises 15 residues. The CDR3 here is CASSLPGQGLYEQYF. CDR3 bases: TGTGCCAGCAGCCTACCGGGACAGGGGTTATACGAGCAGTACTTC. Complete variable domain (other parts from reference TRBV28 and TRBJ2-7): DVKVTQSSRYLVKRTGEKVFLECVQDMDHENMFWYRQDPGLGLRLIYFSYDVKMKEKGDIPEGYSVSREKKERFSLILESASTNQTSMYLCASSLPGQGLYEQYFGPGTRLTVT.

CDR3 sequence: CASSLVGAQGNAFF. In DNA form, the CDR3 reads TGTGCCAGCAGCTTAGTGGGGGCACAAGGGAATGCTTTCTTT. The rearrangement joins TRBV7-9 to TRBJ1-1, with D perhaps matching TRBD1 (6 bases). Trimming stripped 1 base from V and 11 bases from J, with 17 bases between. This CDR3 has 14 amino acids. The germline CDR1 and CDR2 sequences are SEHNR and FQNEAQ (reference sequence).

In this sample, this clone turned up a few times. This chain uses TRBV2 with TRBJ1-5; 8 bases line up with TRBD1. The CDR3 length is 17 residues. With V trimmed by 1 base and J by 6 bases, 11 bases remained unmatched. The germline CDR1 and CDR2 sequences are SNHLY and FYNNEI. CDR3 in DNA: TGTGCCAGCAGTGAAGGGGTGGGCAGGGGGCGAGGTCAGCCCCAGCATTTT. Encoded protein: CASSEGVGRGRGQPQHF. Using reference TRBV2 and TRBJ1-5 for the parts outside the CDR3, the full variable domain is EPEVTQTPSHQVTQMGQEVILRCVPISNHLYFYWYRQILGQKVEFLVSFYNNEISEKSEIFDDQFSVERPDGSNFTLKIRSTKLEDSAMYFCASSEGVGRGRGQPQHFGDGTRLSIL.

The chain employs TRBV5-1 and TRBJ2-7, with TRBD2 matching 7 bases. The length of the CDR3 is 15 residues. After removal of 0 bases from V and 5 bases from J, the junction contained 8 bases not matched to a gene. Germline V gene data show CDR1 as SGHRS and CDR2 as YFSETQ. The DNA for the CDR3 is TGCGCCAGCAGCTTGGCCTCACTAGCGTGGAACGAGCAGTACTTC. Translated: CASSLASLAWNEQYF.

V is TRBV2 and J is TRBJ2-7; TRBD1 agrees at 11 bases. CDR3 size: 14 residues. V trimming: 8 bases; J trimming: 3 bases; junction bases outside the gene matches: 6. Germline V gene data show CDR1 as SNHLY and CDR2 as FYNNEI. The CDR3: CASLRDRGYYEQYF. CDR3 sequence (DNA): TGTGCCAGCCTCCGGGACAGGGGGTACTACGAGCAGTACTTC.

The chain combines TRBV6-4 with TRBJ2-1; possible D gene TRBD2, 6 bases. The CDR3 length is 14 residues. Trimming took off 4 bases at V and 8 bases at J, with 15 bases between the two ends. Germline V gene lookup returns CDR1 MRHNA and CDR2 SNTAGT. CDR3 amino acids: CASSAGPRGYEQFF. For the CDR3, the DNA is TGTGCCAGCAGTGCGGGACCCCGGGGGTATGAGCAGTTCTTC.

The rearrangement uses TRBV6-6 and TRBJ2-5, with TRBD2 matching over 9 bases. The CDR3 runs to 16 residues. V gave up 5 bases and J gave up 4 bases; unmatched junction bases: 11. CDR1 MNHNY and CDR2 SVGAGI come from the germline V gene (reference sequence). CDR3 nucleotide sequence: TGTGCCAGCAGTCCATCACTAGCGGGTCTGCGAGAGACCCAGTACTTC. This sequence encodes CASSPSLAGLRETQYF.

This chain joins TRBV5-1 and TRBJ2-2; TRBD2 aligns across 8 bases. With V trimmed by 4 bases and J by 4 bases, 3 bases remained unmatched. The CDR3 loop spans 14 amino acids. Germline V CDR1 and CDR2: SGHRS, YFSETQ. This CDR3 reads CASSPGTSTGELFF. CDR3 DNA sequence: TGCGCCAGCAGCCCTGGGACTAGCACCGGGGAGCTGTTTTTT.

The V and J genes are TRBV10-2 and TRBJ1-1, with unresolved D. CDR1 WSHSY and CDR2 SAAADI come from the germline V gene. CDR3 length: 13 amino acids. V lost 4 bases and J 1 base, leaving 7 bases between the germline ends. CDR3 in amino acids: CASSVGPNTEAFF. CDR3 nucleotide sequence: TGCGCCAGCAGTGTGGGCCCGAACACTGAAGCTTTCTTT.

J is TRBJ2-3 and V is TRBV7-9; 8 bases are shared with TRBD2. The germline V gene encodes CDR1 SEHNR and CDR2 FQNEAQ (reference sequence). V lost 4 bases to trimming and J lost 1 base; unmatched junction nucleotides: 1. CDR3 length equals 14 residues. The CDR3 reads CASSSGGGTDTQYF. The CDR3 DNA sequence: TGTGCCAGCAGCTCCGGGGGGGGCACAGATACGCAGTATTTT.

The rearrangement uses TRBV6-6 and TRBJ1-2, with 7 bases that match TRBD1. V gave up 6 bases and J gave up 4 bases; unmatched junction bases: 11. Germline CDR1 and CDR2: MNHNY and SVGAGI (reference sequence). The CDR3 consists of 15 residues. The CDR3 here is CASRPSTGVGYGYTF. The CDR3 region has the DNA TGTGCCAGCAGACCGTCCACAGGGGTGGGCTATGGCTACACCTTC.

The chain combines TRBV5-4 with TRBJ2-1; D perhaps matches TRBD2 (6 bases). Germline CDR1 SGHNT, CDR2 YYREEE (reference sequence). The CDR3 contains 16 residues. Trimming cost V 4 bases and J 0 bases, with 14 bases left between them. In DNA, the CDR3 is TGTGCCAGCAGCCCAGGGCGGGGCTCCTCCTACAATGAGCAGTTCTTC. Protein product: CASSPGRGSSYNEQFF.

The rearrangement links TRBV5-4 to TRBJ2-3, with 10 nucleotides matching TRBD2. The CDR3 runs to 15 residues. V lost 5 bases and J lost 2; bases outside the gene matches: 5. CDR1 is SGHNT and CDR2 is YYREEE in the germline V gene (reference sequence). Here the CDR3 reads CASSSGGYFTDTQYF. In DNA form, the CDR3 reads TGTGCCAGCAGTAGCGGGGGGTACTTCACAGATACGCAGTATTTT.

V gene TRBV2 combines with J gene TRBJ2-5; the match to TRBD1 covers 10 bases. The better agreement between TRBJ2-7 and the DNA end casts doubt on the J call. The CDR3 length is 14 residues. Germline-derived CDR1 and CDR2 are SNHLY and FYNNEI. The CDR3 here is CASSGTGGVYEQYF. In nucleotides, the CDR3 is TGTGCCAGCAGTGGGACAGGGGGAGTCTACGAGCAGTACTTC.

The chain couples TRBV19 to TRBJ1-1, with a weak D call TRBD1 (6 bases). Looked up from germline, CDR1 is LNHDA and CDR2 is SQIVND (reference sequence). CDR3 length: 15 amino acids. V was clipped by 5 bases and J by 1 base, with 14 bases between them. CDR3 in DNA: TGTGCCAGTAGTCGGATTGACAGGCCGAACACTGAAGCTTTCTTT. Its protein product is CASSRIDRPNTEAFF.

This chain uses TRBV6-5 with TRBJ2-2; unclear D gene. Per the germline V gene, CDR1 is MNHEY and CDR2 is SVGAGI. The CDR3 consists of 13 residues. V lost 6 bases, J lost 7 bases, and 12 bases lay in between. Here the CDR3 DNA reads TGTGCCAGCAGCCGACGAGGCCTCGGGGAGCTGTTTTTT. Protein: CASSRRGLGELFF.

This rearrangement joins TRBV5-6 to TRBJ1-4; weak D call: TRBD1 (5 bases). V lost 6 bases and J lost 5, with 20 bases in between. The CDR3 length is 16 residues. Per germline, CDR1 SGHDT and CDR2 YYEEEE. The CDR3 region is CASNAPASGGNEKLFF. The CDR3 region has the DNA TGTGCCAGCAACGCCCCCGCCTCGGGGGGGAATGAAAAACTGTTTTTT.